Below, 27 T cell receptor beta chains from the same sample are listed, as sequenced in a study of blood T cells in healthy people across ages. A J-beta primer mix and a sample-barcoded 5' primer were used in a second PCR of about 7 to 12 cycles. TCRdb reanalysed the 5' RACE reads using MiXCR and keeps one entry per CDR3 protein. The sample includes around 500,000 distinct CDR3 sequences, 27% of them seen just once. This sample was also put to use in a study of T cells of mothers and their children.

Input material: blood. These receptors were taken from a boy aged 2-9 years in good health.

The chain links TRBV20-1 to TRBJ1-2, with D maybe TRBD1 (6 bases). Germline loops: CDR1 DFQATT, CDR2 SNEGSKA (reference sequence). V was cut by 3 bases and J by 8 bases, with 16 bases left in between. The CDR3 is made up of 13 amino acids. CDR3 coding DNA: TGCAGTGCTAGCACCCGGGGGGCGCGGGGCTACACCTTC. It specifies CSASTRGARGYTF.

This clonotype occurred a few times. The chain recombines TRBV12-3 or TRBV12-4 with TRBJ2-1; weak D call: TRBD1 (6 bases). The CDR3 is made up of 14 amino acids. V was shortened by 5 bases and J by 6 bases, with 14 bases between the two germline ends. CDR3 nucleotide sequence: TGTGCCAGCAGTCGACAGGTCGTCGGCAATGAGCAGTTCTTC. Its protein is CASSRQVVGNEQFF.

This clonotype was seen only a few times. The rearrangement joins TRBV3-1 to TRBJ1-2, with 8 bases identical to TRBD1. The CDR3 has 13 residues. With 5 bases clipped from V and 7 bases from J, the junction kept 6 bases outside the gene matches. From germline, CDR1 is LGHDT and CDR2 YNNKEL (reference sequence). The chain's CDR3 is CASSAPGGSGYTF. The CDR3, as DNA: TGTGCCAGCAGCGCTCCAGGGGGCAGTGGCTACACCTTC.

This clonotype was counted only a few times. The chain uses TRBV29-1 and TRBJ1-5; D is possibly TRBD1 (6 bases). Trimming cost V 7 bases and J 0 bases, with 10 bases left between them. Germline CDR1 and CDR2: SQVTM and ANQGSEA. This CDR3 is 13 amino acids long. The CDR3 DNA reads TGCAGCGGACAGGAAAATAGCAATCAGCCCCAGCATTTT. Translated: CSGQENSNQPQHF.

The rearrangement joins TRBV6-2 or TRBV6-3 to TRBJ2-5; 10 bases map to TRBD2. The J call may be mistaken, given a closer DNA end match to TRBJ2-7. Germline CDR1 is MNHEY and CDR2 is SVGEGT. This CDR3 contains 14 residues. CDR3 in DNA: TGTGCCAGCAGTGGCGGACTAGCGGCTCCCGAGCAGTACTTC. Its protein product is CASSGGLAAPEQYF.

This clonotype was seen a few times. The rearrangement joins TRBV20-1 to TRBJ1-4; TRBD1 matches 8 bases. CDR3 length equals 15 residues. From germline, CDR1 is DFQATT and CDR2 SNEGSKA (reference sequence). V lost 2 bases to trimming and J lost 7 bases; unmatched junction nucleotides: 9. DNA of the CDR3: TGCAGTGCTAGACCCGCGGACAGGGTTGGTGAAAAACTGTTTTTT. As protein: CSARPADRVGEKLFF.

This clonotype was counted between two and nine times. The chain employs TRBV3-1 and TRBJ2-7, with no clear D. With 2 bases removed from V and 0 bases from J, the gap between germline ends came to 8 bases. The CDR3 is 14 amino acids. Germline values: CDR1 LGHDT, CDR2 YNNKEL (reference sequence). The CDR3 DNA is TGTGCCAGCAGCCAATTCCGGAGCTCCTACGAGCAGTACTTC. Translating it yields CASSQFRSSYEQYF.

This sequence joins TRBV5-6 and TRBJ1-2, with TRBD1 identical over 7 bases. The CDR3 is made up of 12 amino acids. The germline V gene has CDR1 SGHDT and CDR2 YYEEEE. J gave up 11 bases and V 4 bases, and 8 bases lay outside the gene matches. The CDR3 region has the DNA TGTGCCAGCAGCCGGACCGGGACAGCATACACCTTC. This sequence encodes CASSRTGTAYTF.

The genes are TRBV4-3 and TRBJ2-5; D is unresolved. Near its end, the DNA agrees better with TRBJ2-1, so the J call may be wrong. Germline CDR1 reads LGHNA; CDR2 reads YSLEER. This CDR3 has 17 residues. The DNA of the CDR3 is TGCGCCAGCAGCCCTCATATTGCCCTTAGAGGCGACAATGAGCAGTTCTTC. Its protein product is CASSPHIALRGDNEQFF.

This clonotype has ten or more counts. This chain uses TRBV2 with TRBJ1-1; D uncertain. Germline assignment: CDR1 SNHLY and CDR2 FYNNEI. Between the trimmed V and J ends, which lost 6 bases and 3 bases, there was a span of 20 bases. CDR3 length: 16 amino acids. The CDR3, as DNA: TGTGCCAGCAGCGGGATGGCTATAGGGTCTCACACTGAAGCTTTCTTT. Protein product: CASSGMAIGSHTEAFF.

The V call is TRBV25-1, the J call TRBJ2-5; perhaps TRBD1 as D (6 bases). The CDR3 loop spans 15 amino acids. Germline assignment: CDR1 MGHDK and CDR2 SYGVNS. Trimming took off 8 bases at V and 1 base at J, with 17 bases between the two ends. The CDR3 loop is CASASRGFRQETQYF. The CDR3 DNA reads TGTGCCAGCGCTTCCAGGGGATTCCGCCAAGAGACCCAGTACTTC. Together with reference TRBV25-1 and TRBJ2-5, the CDR3 gives the full variable domain: EADIYQTPRYLVIGTGKKITLECSQTMGHDKMYWYQQDPGMELHLIHYSYGVNSTEKGDLSSESTVSRIRTEHFPLTLESARPSHTSQYLCASASRGFRQETQYFGPGTRLLVL.

The V and J genes are TRBV20-1 and TRBJ2-5, with D uncertain. The CDR3 is 16 amino acids. Germline values: CDR1 DFQATT, CDR2 SNEGSKA (reference sequence). Trimming pared 0 bases from V and 5 bases from J, leaving 19 bases between. The CDR3 bases are TGCAGTGCTAGAGATGCCTCAGCAAACCTGGAGGAGACCCAGTACTTC. Translated: CSARDASANLEETQYF.

This clonotype was detected a few times. The chain is built from TRBV13 and TRBJ2-3; 12 nucleotides match TRBD1. J gave up 4 bases and V 4 bases, and 6 bases lay outside the gene matches. This CDR3 region has 16 residues. The germline V gene has CDR1 PRHDT and CDR2 FYEKMQ (reference sequence). The CDR3 region is CASSSRDRGRPDTQYF. The DNA of the CDR3 is TGTGCCAGCAGCTCCCGGGACAGGGGGCGGCCAGATACGCAGTATTTT.

The chain carries TRBV20-1 and TRBJ1-1; D is perhaps TRBD1 (6 bases). The CDR3 has 14 residues. In germline, CDR1 is DFQATT, CDR2 SNEGSKA (reference sequence). V was cut by 0 bases and J by 4 bases, with 12 bases left in between. CDR3 residues: CSARDIGGATEAFF. The DNA of the CDR3 is TGCAGTGCTAGAGATATAGGGGGGGCCACTGAAGCTTTCTTT.

J is TRBJ2-5 and V is TRBV18, with D possibly being TRBD2 (6 bases). Trimming shortened V by 3 bases and J by 1 base, and 12 bases separated the two germline ends. This CDR3 has 15 amino acids. Germline CDR1 is KGHSH and CDR2 is LQKENI. The chain's CDR3 is CASSPGGKVQETQYF. The CDR3, as DNA: TGTGCCAGCTCACCCGGCGGGAAAGTCCAAGAGACCCAGTACTTC.

The chain carries TRBV27 and TRBJ1-2, with TRBD1 matching 8 bases. Germline trimming cut 2 bases from V and 4 bases from J; bases unmatched to any gene: 9. The germline gives CDR1 MNHEY, CDR2 SMNVEV (reference sequence). The CDR3 runs 16 residues. CDR3 DNA: TGTGCCAGCAGTTTAGTGGGGACAGGCTTGATCTATGGCTACACCTTC. Its protein is CASSLVGTGLIYGYTF.

The chain recombines TRBV27 with TRBJ2-3; TRBD1 agrees at 10 bases. This CDR3 spans 15 amino acids. Germline V gene data show CDR1 as MNHEY and CDR2 as SMNVEV (reference sequence). V gave up 2 bases and J gave up 7 bases; unmatched junction bases: 6. CDR3 bases: TGTGCCAGCAGTTTAAAGACAGGGGGCGGAAATACGCAGTATTTT. Translation gives CASSLKTGGGNTQYF.

This chain connects TRBV15 to TRBJ2-7; D is possibly TRBD1 (6 bases). CDR3 size: 15 residues. Trimming took 2 bases from V and 1 from J, leaving 12 bases between them. Germline CDR1 is LNHNV and CDR2 is YYDKDF (reference sequence). CDR3: CATSRMDSLSYEQYF. CDR3 DNA sequence: TGTGCCACCAGCAGAATGGACAGCCTATCCTACGAGCAGTACTTC.

The chain links TRBV12-3 or TRBV12-4 to TRBJ2-2, with TRBD2 matching over 9 bases. The CDR3 runs to 16 residues. Unmatched junction bases numbered 15, after V lost 6 bases and J lost 10 bases. In DNA form, the CDR3 reads TGTGCCAGCAGCCCCCGGCGCGGGAGGGTTAACAAGGAGCTGTTTTTT. Protein product: CASSPRRGRVNKELFF.

This clonotype was found a few times. The rearrangement uses TRBV12-3 or TRBV12-4 and TRBJ2-5; 7 positions match TRBD1. The J call may be mistaken, given a closer DNA end match to TRBJ2-7. This CDR3 comprises 15 residues. This chain's CDR3 is CASSSGQIGSYEQYF. DNA of the CDR3: TGTGCCAGCAGTTCGGGACAGATTGGCTCCTACGAGCAGTACTTC.

This clonotype was picked up a small number of times. The chain uses TRBV6-6 and TRBJ2-1; 13 nucleotides match TRBD2. Germline CDR1 reads MNHNY; CDR2 reads SVGAGI (reference sequence). The V segment lost 6 bases and the J segment 7 bases; nucleotides outside the gene matches: 6. There are 15 residues in the CDR3. As DNA, the CDR3 is TGTGCCAGCAGCCGACTAGCGGGGGGAATAAATGAGCAGTTCTTC. It encodes CASSRLAGGINEQFF.

The chain uses TRBV7-9 and TRBJ2-1; unclear D gene. CDR3 length equals 12 residues. The V gene lost 3 bases and the J gene lost 8 bases, with 8 bases spanning the gap. Germline CDR1 and CDR2: SEHNR and FQNEAQ (reference sequence). This chain's CDR3 is CASSLYVDEQFF. The CDR3 nucleotides read TGTGCCAGCAGCTTGTATGTCGATGAGCAGTTCTTC.

This rearrangement joins TRBV6-5 to TRBJ2-7; D gene ambiguous. CDR1 MNHEY and CDR2 SVGAGI come from the germline V gene. The germline V and J ends were trimmed by 0 bases and 7 bases, with 7 bases remaining between them. This CDR3 is 12 amino acids long. In nucleotides, the CDR3 is TGTGCCAGCAGTTACTCGAAAGGAGAGCAGTACTTC. It codes for CASSYSKGEQYF.

This clonotype was seen only a few times. The rearrangement uses TRBV2 and TRBJ2-5, with D unclear. Trimming shortened V by 3 bases and J by 3 bases, and 8 bases separated the two germline ends. Germline V gene sequence: CDR1 SNHLY, CDR2 FYNNEI. CDR3 length equals 13 residues. This CDR3 reads CASSEETKETQYF. The CDR3 nucleotides are TGTGCCAGCAGTGAGGAGACCAAAGAGACCCAGTACTTC. Full variable domain (remainder filled in from reference TRBV2 and TRBJ2-5): EPEVTQTPSHQVTQMGQEVILRCVPISNHLYFYWYRQILGQKVEFLVSFYNNEISEKSEIFDDQFSVERPDGSNFTLKIRSTKLEDSAMYFCASSEETKETQYFGPGTRLLVL.

This clonotype appeared a few times. The chain combines TRBV15 with TRBJ1-5; no clear D gene. The ends were cut back, 1 base at V and 6 bases at J, with 7 bases in the middle. CDR3 size: 13 residues. Germline lookup yields CDR1 LNHNV and CDR2 YYDKDF (reference sequence). In DNA, the CDR3 is TGTGCCACCAGCAGAGGGGTCACTCAGCCCCAGCATTTT. This gives the protein CATSRGVTQPQHF. The variable domain in full, completed from reference TRBV15 and TRBJ1-5, reads DAMVIQNPRYQVTQFGKPVTLSCSQTLNHNVMYWYQQKSSQAPKLLFHYYDKDFNNEADTPDNFQSRRPNTSFCFLDIRSPGLGDTAMYLCATSRGVTQPQHFGDGTRLSIL.

This clonotype was detected ten times or more. V gene TRBV5-1 combines with J gene TRBJ2-7; possibly TRBD1 or TRBD2 for D (5 bases each). V lost 0 bases and J lost 0, with 10 bases in between. This CDR3 has 15 amino acids. CDR1 and CDR2 (germline): SGHRS, YFSETQ. This chain's CDR3 is CASSLEGTTSYEQYF. The CDR3 nucleotides read TGCGCCAGCAGCTTGGAGGGGACGACCTCCTACGAGCAGTACTTC.

The genes are TRBV27 and TRBJ2-7; a possible D gene is TRBD1 (6 bases). Deletions cut 3 bases from V and 5 bases from J, with 17 bases between. Germline assignment: CDR1 MNHEY and CDR2 SMNVEV (reference sequence). There are 15 residues in the CDR3. The CDR3 sequence: CASSLGAWGFDEQYF. In DNA form, the CDR3 reads TGTGCCAGCAGTTTGGGGGCGTGGGGATTCGACGAGCAGTACTTC.